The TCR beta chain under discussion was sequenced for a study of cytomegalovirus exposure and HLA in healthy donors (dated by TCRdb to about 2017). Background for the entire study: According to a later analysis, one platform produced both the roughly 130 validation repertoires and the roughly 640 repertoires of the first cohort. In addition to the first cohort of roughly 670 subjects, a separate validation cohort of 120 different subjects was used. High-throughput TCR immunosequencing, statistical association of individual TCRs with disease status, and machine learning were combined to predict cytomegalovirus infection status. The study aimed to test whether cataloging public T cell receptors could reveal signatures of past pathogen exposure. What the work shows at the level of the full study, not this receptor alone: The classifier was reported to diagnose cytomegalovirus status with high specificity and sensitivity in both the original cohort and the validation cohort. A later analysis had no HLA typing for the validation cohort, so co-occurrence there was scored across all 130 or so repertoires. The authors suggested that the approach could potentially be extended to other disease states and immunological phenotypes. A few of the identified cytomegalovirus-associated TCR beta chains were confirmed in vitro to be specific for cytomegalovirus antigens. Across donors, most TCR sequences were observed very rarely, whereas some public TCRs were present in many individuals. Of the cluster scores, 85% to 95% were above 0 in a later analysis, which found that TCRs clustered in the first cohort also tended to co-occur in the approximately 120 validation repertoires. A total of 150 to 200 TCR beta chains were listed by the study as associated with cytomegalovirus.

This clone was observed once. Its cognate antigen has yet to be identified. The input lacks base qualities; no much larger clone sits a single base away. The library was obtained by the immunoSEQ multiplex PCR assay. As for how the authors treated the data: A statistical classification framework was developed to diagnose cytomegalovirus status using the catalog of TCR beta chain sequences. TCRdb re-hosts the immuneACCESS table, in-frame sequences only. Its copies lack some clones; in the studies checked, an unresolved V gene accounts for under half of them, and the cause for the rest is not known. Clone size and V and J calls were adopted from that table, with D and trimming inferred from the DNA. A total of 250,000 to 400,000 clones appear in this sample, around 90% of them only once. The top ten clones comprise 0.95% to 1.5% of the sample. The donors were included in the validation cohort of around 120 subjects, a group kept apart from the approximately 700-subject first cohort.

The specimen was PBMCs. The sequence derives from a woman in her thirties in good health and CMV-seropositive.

CDR3 protein: CASSGQGIFEQYF. The DNA sequence follows: TGTGCCAGTAGCGGACAGGGGATATTCGAGCAGTACTTC. The V and J genes are TRBV19 and TRBJ2-7; 9 bases in between match TRBD1. CDR1 and CDR2 were assigned from the germline V gene (reference sequence) as LNHDA and SQIVND. Germline trimming amounts to 6 bases on V and 6 bases on J, with 6 as the count of junction bases outside the gene matches. From the cysteine up to the phenylalanine, the CDR3 has a length of 13 residues. Here the CDR3 DNA is all that survives: 39 bases in frame from base 1.